Listed below are T cell receptor beta chains from one sample, sequenced in a study of T-cell memory formation after mild COVID-19. In TCRdb, the 5' RACE reads were re-called with MiXCR into one record per CDR3 protein. The profile shows approximately 400,000 distinct CDR3 sequences, more than 20% of them singletons. Input material: PBMCs or a T cell subset sorted from them (not recorded which). These receptors came from an adult woman who had mild COVID-19 (a few samples of this study predate the infection). Cell type and time point are not known. CDR3s include the opening cysteine and the closing phenylalanine or tryptophan. The D gene is left open where the match is weak. Only some rows state a clone size, as once, few, many or a class for expanded clones.

j_call: TRBJ1-1; clone_size: -; d_call: -; v_call: TRBV3-1; cdr3_nt: TGTGCCAGCAGCCCTCCGAAGGGAGGTGTGAACACTGAAGCTTTCTTT; cdr3_aa: CASSPPKGGVNTEAFF
j_call: TRBJ2-1; clone_size: few; d_call: TRBD2; v_call: TRBV10-3; cdr3_nt: TGTGCCATCAGTGAGGGGTCTAGCGGGGGAAATGAGCAGTTCTTC; cdr3_aa: CAISEGSSGGNEQFF
j_call: TRBJ1-1; clone_size: -; d_call: -; v_call: TRBV20-1; cdr3_nt: TGCAGTGCTAAAGAAGGACGGCCCACTGAAGCTTTCTTT; cdr3_aa: CSAKEGRPTEAFF
j_call: TRBJ2-6; clone_size: few; d_call: TRBD2; v_call: TRBV20-1; cdr3_nt: TGCAGTGCCCCGCCGGGGGGGTCTGGGGCCAACGTCCTGACTTTC; cdr3_aa: CSAPPGGSGANVLTF
j_call: TRBJ1-2; clone_size: -; d_call: -; v_call: TRBV19; cdr3_nt: TGTGCCAGTAGTATGGGCAGATATGGCTACACCTTC; cdr3_aa: CASSMGRYGYTF
j_call: TRBJ1-2; clone_size: -; d_call: -; v_call: TRBV14; cdr3_nt: TGTGCCAGCAGCCACAGGGGTAGCTACACCTTC; cdr3_aa: CASSHRGSYTF
j_call: TRBJ1-1; clone_size: -; d_call: -; v_call: TRBV4-1; cdr3_nt: TGCGCCAGCAGCCGCGGGGACCTCACTGAAGCTTTCTTT; cdr3_aa: CASSRGDLTEAFF
j_call: TRBJ1-4; clone_size: few; d_call: -; v_call: TRBV5-1; cdr3_nt: TGCGCCAGCAGTTTGGGACACAGCAATGAAAAACTGTTTTTT; cdr3_aa: CASSLGHSNEKLFF
j_call: TRBJ2-1; clone_size: -; d_call: TRBD2; v_call: TRBV5-1; cdr3_nt: TGCGCCAGCAGCTTGACTAGCGGGGTACGAGCTTCTATCTCCTACAATGAGCAGTTCTTC; cdr3_aa: CASSLTSGVRASISYNEQFF
j_call: TRBJ2-3; clone_size: few; d_call: -; v_call: TRBV12-3/TRBV12-4; cdr3_nt: TGTGCCAGCAGCCCACCCGGTACGCAGTATTTT; cdr3_aa: CASSPPGTQYF
j_call: TRBJ2-7; clone_size: few; d_call: TRBD1; v_call: TRBV5-1; cdr3_nt: TGCGCCAGCAGCTTGCAGGGGGCGCGTGAGCAGTACTTC; cdr3_aa: CASSLQGAREQYF
j_call: TRBJ2-5; clone_size: -; d_call: TRBD1; v_call: TRBV10-3; cdr3_nt: TGTGCCATCAGACAGGGGGAGACCCAGTACTTC; cdr3_aa: CAIRQGETQYF
j_call: TRBJ2-3; clone_size: few; d_call: -; v_call: TRBV24-1; cdr3_nt: TGTGCCACCAGTGCCCCCTCGCCAGAAACGCAGTATTTT; cdr3_aa: CATSAPSPETQYF
j_call: TRBJ2-1; clone_size: -; d_call: TRBD1; v_call: TRBV4-2; cdr3_nt: TGTGCCAGCAGCCAAGATGTAGGGACAGGGGGGCATGAGCAGTTCTTC; cdr3_aa: CASSQDVGTGGHEQFF
j_call: TRBJ1-3; clone_size: -; d_call: -; v_call: TRBV4-1; cdr3_nt: TGCGCCAGCAGCCAAGGGGAAATCAGGACTGGAAACACCATATATTTT; cdr3_aa: CASSQGEIRTGNTIYF
j_call: TRBJ2-1; clone_size: -; d_call: TRBD2; v_call: TRBV12-3/TRBV12-4; cdr3_nt: TGTGCCAGCAGTTTGTCCGGCGGGAGGGCCTCATTGAATGAGCAGTTCTTC; cdr3_aa: CASSLSGGRASLNEQFF
j_call: TRBJ2-7; clone_size: few; d_call: -; v_call: TRBV7-8; cdr3_nt: TGTGCCAGCAGCTTATCGGACAGAGGCAACTACGAGCAGTACTTC; cdr3_aa: CASSLSDRGNYEQYF
j_call: TRBJ1-1; clone_size: -; d_call: -; v_call: TRBV30; cdr3_nt: TGTGCCTGGACGTGGACAGCGAACACTGAAGCTTTCTTT; cdr3_aa: CAWTWTANTEAFF
j_call: TRBJ2-1; clone_size: -; d_call: -; v_call: TRBV9; cdr3_nt: TGTGCCAGCAGCGTAGGAGGAGGGATTCCCTACAATGAGCAGTTCTTC; cdr3_aa: CASSVGGGIPYNEQFF
j_call: TRBJ2-7; clone_size: -; d_call: -; v_call: TRBV6-6; cdr3_nt: TGTGCCAGCAGGGACTCGAAATCCTACGAGCAGTACTTC; cdr3_aa: CASRDSKSYEQYF
j_call: TRBJ1-1; clone_size: -; d_call: -; v_call: TRBV12-3/TRBV12-4; cdr3_nt: TGTGCCAGCAGTAAGCAGGGGAGCACTGAAGCTTTCTTT; cdr3_aa: CASSKQGSTEAFF
j_call: TRBJ2-7; clone_size: few; d_call: -; v_call: TRBV5-1; cdr3_nt: TGCGCCAGCAGCGGGGGGGCCAACGAGCAGTACTTC; cdr3_aa: CASSGGANEQYF
j_call: TRBJ2-1; clone_size: -; d_call: TRBD1; v_call: TRBV7-8; cdr3_nt: TGTGCCAGCAGCGATCAGGGGGAGATTGAGCAGTTCTTC; cdr3_aa: CASSDQGEIEQFF
j_call: TRBJ1-1; clone_size: -; d_call: -; v_call: TRBV25-1; cdr3_nt: TGTGCCAGCAGTGAGCTAGGAACGAGTGAAGCTTTCTTT; cdr3_aa: CASSELGTSEAFF
j_call: TRBJ2-2; clone_size: few; d_call: -; v_call: TRBV15; cdr3_nt: TGTGCCACCAGCGGGAGGGGGAAAAACCCGGCCGGGGAGCTGTTTTTT; cdr3_aa: CATSGRGKNPAGELFF
j_call: TRBJ2-7; clone_size: few; d_call: -; v_call: TRBV27; cdr3_nt: TGTGCCAAAAAGACCGAGCAGTACTTC; cdr3_aa: CAKKTEQYF
j_call: TRBJ2-7; clone_size: -; d_call: -; v_call: TRBV12-3/TRBV12-4; cdr3_nt: TGTGCCAGCAGTCCGAGGGCCGCCTACGAGCAGTACTTC; cdr3_aa: CASSPRAAYEQYF
j_call: TRBJ1-2; clone_size: once; d_call: TRBD1; v_call: TRBV15; cdr3_nt: TGTGCCACCAGCAGAGACCTAGACAGGGCCAATGGCTACACCTTC; cdr3_aa: CATSRDLDRANGYTF
j_call: TRBJ1-2; clone_size: -; d_call: TRBD1; v_call: TRBV6-5; cdr3_nt: TGTGCCAGCACTCTCCCAGGGGGCGGCTACACCTTC; cdr3_aa: CASTLPGGGYTF
j_call: TRBJ2-5; clone_size: few; d_call: TRBD2; v_call: TRBV4-1; cdr3_nt: TGCGCCAGCAGCCAAGAGAGGGGATCTAGCGGGGTCCAAGAGACCCAGTACTTC; cdr3_aa: CASSQERGSSGVQETQYF
j_call: TRBJ1-1; clone_size: few; d_call: -; v_call: TRBV7-2; cdr3_nt: TGTGCCAGCAGCCCGACTGGGGACCGCGCCATGAACACTGAAGCTTTCTTT; cdr3_aa: CASSPTGDRAMNTEAFF
j_call: TRBJ1-1; clone_size: many; d_call: -; v_call: TRBV14; cdr3_nt: TGTGCCAGCAGCCCAAGTCAAGGGTTTATGAACACTGAAGCTTTCTTT; cdr3_aa: CASSPSQGFMNTEAFF
j_call: TRBJ2-7; clone_size: -; d_call: TRBD1; v_call: TRBV27; cdr3_nt: TGTGCCAGCAGAAAGGACAGGGCTAGCTCCTACGAGCAGTACTTC; cdr3_aa: CASRKDRASSYEQYF
j_call: TRBJ1-3; clone_size: -; d_call: -; v_call: TRBV5-1; cdr3_nt: TGCGCCAGCAGCAAGACAGCTTCTGGAAACACCATATATTTT; cdr3_aa: CASSKTASGNTIYF
j_call: TRBJ2-2; clone_size: -; d_call: TRBD1; v_call: TRBV20-1; cdr3_nt: TGCAGTGCTAGGGGACAGGGGCGCACCGGGGAGCTGTTTTTT; cdr3_aa: CSARGQGRTGELFF
j_call: TRBJ1-1; clone_size: -; d_call: -; v_call: TRBV5-1; cdr3_nt: TGCGCCAGCAGCTTGGTAGCGGGGTCGGACACTGAAGCTTTCTTT; cdr3_aa: CASSLVAGSDTEAFF
j_call: TRBJ1-2; clone_size: -; d_call: -; v_call: TRBV5-1; cdr3_nt: TGCGCCAGCAGCCCAGGGGAGTTGGATGGCTACACCTTC; cdr3_aa: CASSPGELDGYTF
j_call: TRBJ1-3; clone_size: few; d_call: -; v_call: TRBV30; cdr3_nt: TGTGCCTGGAGACGGGGGAGAGTATACGGAAACACCATATATTTT; cdr3_aa: CAWRRGRVYGNTIYF
j_call: TRBJ2-7; clone_size: few; d_call: -; v_call: TRBV5-1; cdr3_nt: TGCGCCAGCAGCCCGGGGGTTGCCGAGCAGTACTTC; cdr3_aa: CASSPGVAEQYF
j_call: TRBJ2-1; clone_size: few; d_call: -; v_call: TRBV12-3/TRBV12-4; cdr3_nt: TGTGCCAGCAGTTTTCTTCTGAGTGAGCAGTTCTTC; cdr3_aa: CASSFLLSEQFF
j_call: TRBJ2-5; clone_size: few; d_call: TRBD1; v_call: TRBV7-3; cdr3_nt: TGTGCCAGCAGCCATGACAGGGAAGAGACCCAGTACTTC; cdr3_aa: CASSHDREETQYF
j_call: TRBJ2-1; clone_size: -; d_call: TRBD2; v_call: TRBV5-1; cdr3_nt: TGCGCCAGCAGCCTGGAAACTAGCGACCTCAATGAGCAGTTCTTC; cdr3_aa: CASSLETSDLNEQFF
j_call: TRBJ2-7; clone_size: -; d_call: -; v_call: TRBV9; cdr3_nt: TGTGCCAGCAGCCCGACTGAATTAGAACGGCAGTACTTC; cdr3_aa: CASSPTELERQYF